The 3 T cell receptor beta chains in this list originate from one sample, sequenced in a study of shared clonotypes between healthy human individuals (dated by TCRdb to the early 2020s). The library was produced with the immunoSEQ multiplex PCR assay. TCRdb re-hosts the immuneACCESS table, in-frame sequences only. Its copies lack some clones; in the studies checked, an unresolved V gene accounts for under half of them, and the cause for the rest is not known. The sample table shows roughly 550,000 clones, and just under 97% are seen once. About 0.11% of the sample comes from the top ten. CD8 naive samples consisted of CD45RO-negative cells that were positively selected for CCR7, yielding a CD45RA+CCR7+ population without TemRA cells. Sequencing was carried out using naive CD8+ T cells sorted from blood. Read against the paper, the sample's cell subset or site label means: CD45RA+CCR7+. These receptors originate from a woman in her twenties or thirties in good health.

The chain employs TRBV10-2 and TRBJ1-4; a possible D gene is TRBD1 (5 bases). Trimming left V 2 bases short and J 3 bases short, with 13 bases between. Germline V gene sequence: CDR1 WSHSY, CDR2 SAAADI. This CDR3 spans 16 amino acids. DNA for the CDR3: TGCGCCAGCAGTGAGGAGAGGGGCGCAGCTAATGAAAAACTGTTTTTT. This sequence encodes CASSEERGAANEKLFF.

V gene TRBV28 combines with J gene TRBJ2-1; a possible D gene is TRBD1 (5 bases). Looked up from germline, CDR1 is MDHEN and CDR2 is SYDVKM. V gave up 2 bases and J gave up 8 bases, with 16 bases separating them. CDR3 length: 15 residues. CDR3 DNA sequence: TGTGCCAGCAGTTTACGACAGAAAATCGGCGATGAGCAGTTCTTC. Its protein is CASSLRQKIGDEQFF.

This chain joins TRBV4-1 and TRBJ1-5, with D hard to call. With 2 bases removed from V and 5 bases from J, the gap between germline ends came to 16 bases. In germline, CDR1 is MGHRA, CDR2 YSYEKL. CDR3 length: 16 amino acids. The CDR3, as DNA: TGCGCCAGCAGCCAATTACAAGGAGGTATAGATCAGCCCCAGCATTTT. Translated, it gives CASSQLQGGIDQPQHF.